This T cell receptor (beta chain) emerged from a study of cytomegalovirus exposure and HLA in healthy donors. The PCR had 60 Vbeta and 13 Jbeta primers. The repertoire was sequenced with immunoSEQ multiplex PCR; TCRdb's copy has only in-frame clones and lacks some. The data show more than 100,000 clones, around 67% seen once. Worth noting for this clone: Its antigen remains unknown.

General study results and limits: CMV antigen specificity was confirmed in vitro for a few CMV-associated chains.

The ends were cut back, 9 bases at V and 5 bases at J, with 17 bases in the middle. CDR3 length: 14 amino acids. Germline V gene lookup returns CDR1 LNHNV and CDR2 YYDKDF (reference sequence). The V gene is TRBV15, the J gene TRBJ2-1; D is perhaps TRBD1 (7 bases). The sequencing input was PBMCs. This sequence was found in a woman aged 45-59 years in good health and CMV-seronegative. Here the CDR3 DNA reads TGTGCCACAGAGAGGGCGGGACAGAACAATGAGCAGTTCTTC. It yields the protein CATERAGQNNEQFF.